This T cell receptor (beta chain) was identified in a study of T cells in Graves' hyperthyroidism and ophthalmopathy. Stable Graves' hyperthyroidism meant no ophthalmopathy progression within 18 months. Germline V lookup: CDR1 KGHSH, CDR2 LQKENI. The CDR3 is 14 amino acids. V was clipped by 2 bases and J by 0 bases, with 8 bases between them. RNA transcripts yielded amplified TCR beta CDR3 regions. In the first-round RT-PCR of the TCR CDR3, the HTBI primer set was used. One entry per CDR3 protein results from TCRdb running MiXCR on the multiplex PCR reads. The repertoire holds under 350,000 distinct CDR3 sequences, with around 23% as singletons.

This TCR was sampled from a woman in her 50s with Graves' hyperthyroidism. The chain couples TRBV18 to TRBJ2-7, with D hard to call. Sequencing used blood. In nucleotides, the CDR3 is TGTGCCAGCTCACCAGGCCCCCGCTCCTACGAGCAGTACTTC. Residues: CASSPGPRSYEQYF.